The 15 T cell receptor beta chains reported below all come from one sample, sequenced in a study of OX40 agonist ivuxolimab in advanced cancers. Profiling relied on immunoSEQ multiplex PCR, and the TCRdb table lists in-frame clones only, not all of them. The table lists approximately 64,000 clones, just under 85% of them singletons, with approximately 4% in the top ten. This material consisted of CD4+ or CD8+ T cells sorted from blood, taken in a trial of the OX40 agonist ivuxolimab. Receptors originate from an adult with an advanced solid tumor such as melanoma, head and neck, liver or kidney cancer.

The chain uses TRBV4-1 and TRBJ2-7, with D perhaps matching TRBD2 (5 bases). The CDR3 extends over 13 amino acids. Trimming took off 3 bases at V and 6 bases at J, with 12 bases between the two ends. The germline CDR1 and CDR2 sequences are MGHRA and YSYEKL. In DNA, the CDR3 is TGCGCCAGCAGCCAGGGAGCAGGTGGCGAGCAGTACTTC. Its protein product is CASSQGAGGEQYF.

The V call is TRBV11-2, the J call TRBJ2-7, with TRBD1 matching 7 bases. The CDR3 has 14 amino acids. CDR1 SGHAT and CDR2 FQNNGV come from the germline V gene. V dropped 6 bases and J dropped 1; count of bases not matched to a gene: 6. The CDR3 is CASSYWDSSYEQYF. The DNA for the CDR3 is TGTGCCAGCAGTTATTGGGACAGTTCCTACGAGCAGTACTTC.

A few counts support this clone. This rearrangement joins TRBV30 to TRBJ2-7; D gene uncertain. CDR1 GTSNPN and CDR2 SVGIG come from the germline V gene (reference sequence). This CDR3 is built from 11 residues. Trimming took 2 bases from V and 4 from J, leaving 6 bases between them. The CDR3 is CAWSTEYEQYF. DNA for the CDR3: TGTGCCTGGAGTACCGAGTACGAGCAGTACTTC.

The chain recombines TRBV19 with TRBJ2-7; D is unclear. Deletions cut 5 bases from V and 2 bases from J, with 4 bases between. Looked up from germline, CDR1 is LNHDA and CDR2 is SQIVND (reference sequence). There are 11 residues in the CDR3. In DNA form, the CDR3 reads TGTGCCAGTAGTGCCGCCTACGAGCAGTACTTC. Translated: CASSAAYEQYF.

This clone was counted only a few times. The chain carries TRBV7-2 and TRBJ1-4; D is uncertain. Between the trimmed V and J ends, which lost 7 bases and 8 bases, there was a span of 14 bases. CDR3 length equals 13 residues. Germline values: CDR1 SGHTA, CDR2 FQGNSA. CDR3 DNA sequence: TGTGCCAGCAAATTGGTGGTGGGGGAAAAACTGTTTTTT. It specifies CASKLVVGEKLFF.

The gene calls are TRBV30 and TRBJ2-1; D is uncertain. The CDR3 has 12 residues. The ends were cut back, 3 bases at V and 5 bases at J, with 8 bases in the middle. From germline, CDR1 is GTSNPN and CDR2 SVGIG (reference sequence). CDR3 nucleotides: TGTGCCTGGAGCCCTCAAGACAATGAGCAGTTCTTC. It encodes CAWSPQDNEQFF.

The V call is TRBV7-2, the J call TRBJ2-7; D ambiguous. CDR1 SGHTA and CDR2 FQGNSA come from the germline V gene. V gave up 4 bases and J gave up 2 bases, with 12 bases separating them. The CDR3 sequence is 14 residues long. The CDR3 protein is CASSYTPGTYEQYF. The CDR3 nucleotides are TGTGCCAGCAGCTATACCCCGGGTACCTACGAGCAGTACTTC.

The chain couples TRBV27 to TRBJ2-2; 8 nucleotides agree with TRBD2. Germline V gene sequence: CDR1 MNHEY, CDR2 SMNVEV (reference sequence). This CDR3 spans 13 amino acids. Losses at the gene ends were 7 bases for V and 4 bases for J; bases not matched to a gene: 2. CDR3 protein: CASTLAGTGELFF. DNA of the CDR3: TGTGCCAGCACTCTAGCGGGCACCGGGGAGCTGTTTTTT.

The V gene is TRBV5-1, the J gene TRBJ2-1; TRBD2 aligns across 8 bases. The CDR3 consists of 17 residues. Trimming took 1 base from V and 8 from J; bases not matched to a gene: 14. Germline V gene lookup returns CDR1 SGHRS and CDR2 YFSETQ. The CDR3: CASSLRGGLVFPHEQFF. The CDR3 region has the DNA TGCGCCAGCAGCTTGCGAGGGGGACTAGTTTTTCCCCATGAGCAGTTCTTC.

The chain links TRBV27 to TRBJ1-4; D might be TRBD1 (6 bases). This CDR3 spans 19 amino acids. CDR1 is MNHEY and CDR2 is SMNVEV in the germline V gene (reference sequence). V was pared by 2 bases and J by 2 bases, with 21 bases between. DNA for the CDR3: TGTGCCAGCAGTTTACCGCGGGGCGGGGGGCGCTCGACTAATGAAAAACTGTTTTTT. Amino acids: CASSLPRGGGRSTNEKLFF.

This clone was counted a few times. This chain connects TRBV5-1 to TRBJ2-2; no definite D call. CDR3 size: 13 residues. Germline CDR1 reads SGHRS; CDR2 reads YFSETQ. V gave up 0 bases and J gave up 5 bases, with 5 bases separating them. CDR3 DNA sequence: TGCGCCAGCAGCTTGGAGTATACCGGGGAGCTGTTTTTT. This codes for CASSLEYTGELFF.

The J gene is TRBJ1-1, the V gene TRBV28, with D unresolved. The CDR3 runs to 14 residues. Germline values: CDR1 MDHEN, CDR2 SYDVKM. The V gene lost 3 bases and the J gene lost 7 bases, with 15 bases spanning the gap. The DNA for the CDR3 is TGTGCCAGCAGTTTCTCAAGAACAGCCAATGAAGCTTTCTTT. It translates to CASSFSRTANEAFF.

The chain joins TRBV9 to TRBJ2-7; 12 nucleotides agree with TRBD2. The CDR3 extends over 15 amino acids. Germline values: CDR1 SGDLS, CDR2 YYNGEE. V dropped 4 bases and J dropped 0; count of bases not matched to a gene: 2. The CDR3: CASSLLAGGSYEQYF. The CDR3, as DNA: TGTGCCAGCAGCTTACTAGCGGGAGGCTCCTACGAGCAGTACTTC.

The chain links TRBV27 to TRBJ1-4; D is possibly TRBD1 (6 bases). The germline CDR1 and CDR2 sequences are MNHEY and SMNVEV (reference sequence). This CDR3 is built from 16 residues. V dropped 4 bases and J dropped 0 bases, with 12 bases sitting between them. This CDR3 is CASSSGTTTTNEKLFF. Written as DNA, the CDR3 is TGTGCCAGCAGTTCTGGGACAACAACAACTAATGAAAAACTGTTTTTT.

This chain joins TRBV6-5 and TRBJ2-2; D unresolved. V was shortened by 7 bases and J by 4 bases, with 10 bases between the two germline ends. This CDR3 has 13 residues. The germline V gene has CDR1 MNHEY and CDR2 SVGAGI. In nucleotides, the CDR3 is TGTGCCAGCATCTCACCCTCCACCGGGGAGCTGTTTTTT. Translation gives CASISPSTGELFF.